These 29 T cell receptor beta chains originate from one sample sequenced in a study of T cells in women clearing cervical HPV infection. Produced via immunoSEQ multiplex PCR; TCRdb's table is partial and in-frame only. Across around 31,000 clones, the top ten clones capture around 8.4% of the sample. Input material: blood buffy coat. Receptors were obtained from a woman aged 18 to 75 with a cervical HPV16 infection that either progressed to CIN3+ or cleared (not recorded which).

With respect to this clone: The CDR3 goes on 3 residues after the read ends, and that part is filled in from the germline J gene. The rearrangement joins TRBV6-1 to TRBJ1-2; D unresolved. CDR3 length: 15 amino acids. V was cut by 2 bases and J by 5 bases, with 15 bases left in between. Germline V gene lookup returns CDR1 MNHNS and CDR2 SASEGT. CDR3 loop: CASSESVGLVYGYTF. The sequenced CDR3 bases are TGTGCCAGCAGTGAATCTGTGGGCTTAGTTTATGGC.

The CDR3 DNA, read in part, is TGTGCCACCAGCAGAGATCTGCAGGGGGGC. Its translation is CATSRDLQGG. From start to end, the CDR3 is CATSRDLQGGYTF. V gene TRBV15 combines with J gene TRBJ1-2; possibly TRBD1 for D (6 bases). The CDR3 end falls 3 residues outside the read, so it is completed with the germline J gene. CDR3 length: 13 residues. Germline loops: CDR1 LNHNV, CDR2 YYDKDF (reference sequence).

Details on this clone: The observed sequence ends 3 residues before the CDR3 terminus, with the missing tail filled in from the germline J gene. The chain carries TRBV20-1 and TRBJ1-6; D gene uncertain. The CDR3 totals 16 residues. In germline, CDR1 is DFQATT, CDR2 SNEGSKA (reference sequence). Trimming shortened V by 0 bases and J by 3 bases, and 12 bases separated the two germline ends. The CDR3 sequence is CSARDFGQSYNSPLHF. CDR3 bases read: TGCAGTGCTAGAGATTTTGGCCAGAGCTATAATTCACCC.

To note about this clone: The read terminates 3 residues before the CDR3 end, so the remaining end is supplied by the germline J gene. Other DNA variants within this sample encode the same CDR3. The chain has TRBV5-1 and TRBJ2-1; TRBD2 agrees at 12 bases. The CDR3 is 15 amino acids. Germline V gives CDR1 SGHRS, CDR2 YFSETQ. V gave up 4 bases and J gave up 4 bases; unmatched junction bases: 3. CDR3 DNA, as far as it was read: TGCGCCAGCAGCCTCGGGACTAGCGGGTACAATGAG. This encodes CASSLGTSGYNE. The entire CDR3 reads CASSLGTSGYNEQFF.

Notes on this clone: The observed sequence ends 3 residues before the CDR3 terminus, with the missing tail filled in from the germline J gene. V gene TRBV7-6 combines with J gene TRBJ2-2, with 7 bases lining up with TRBD1. The J segment lost 7 bases and the V segment lost 3 bases, leaving 11 bases of the junction unmatched. In germline, CDR1 is SGHVS, CDR2 FNYEAQ. The CDR3 runs 16 residues. The CDR3 spells CASSLGDRLRNGELFF. CDR3 DNA (partial): TGTGCCAGCAGCTTGGGGGACAGACTTAGAAACGGGGAG.

Worth noting for this clone: Sequencing ends 3 residues short of the CDR3 end; the germline J gene provides the rest. This chain joins TRBV4-1 and TRBJ1-5; TRBD1 is a possible D gene (6 bases). The germline gives CDR1 MGHRA, CDR2 YSYEKL. Deletions cut 3 bases from V and 7 bases from J, with 16 bases between. The CDR3 contains 15 residues. Incomplete CDR3 DNA: TGCGCCAGCAGCCAGTACTGGGCAGGGGAGCAGCCC. This translates into CASSQYWAGEQP. The full CDR3 protein is CASSQYWAGEQPQHF.

With respect to this clone: The CDR3 end is not reached by the read, which stops 3 residues before it; the germline J gene fills it in. The chain has TRBV20-1 and TRBJ1-1, with D perhaps matching TRBD1 (5 bases). The length of the CDR3 is 14 residues. The germline CDR1 and CDR2 sequences are DFQATT and SNEGSKA (reference sequence). V was pared by 1 base and J by 0 bases, with 9 bases between. Incomplete CDR3 DNA: TGCAGTGCTAGAGTACGGGGGATGAACACTGAA. It codes for CSARVRGMNTE. The full CDR3 protein reads CSARVRGMNTEAFF.

To note about this clone: The CDR3 is cut off 3 residues early in the read; its end comes from the germline J gene. The V call is TRBV7-3, the J call TRBJ2-2; tentative D call: TRBD2 (5 bases). Germline V lookup: CDR1 SGHTA, CDR2 FQGTGA. Trimming shortened V by 1 base and J by 10 bases, and 10 bases separated the two germline ends. The CDR3 extends over 13 amino acids. The CDR3 reads CASSLSGSEELFF. The sequenced part of the CDR3 DNA is TGTGCCAGCAGCTTAAGCGGGTCGGAGGAG.

Comments on this clone: The read is 3 residues too short to cover the CDR3 end, so that end is filled in from the germline J gene. V gene TRBV19 combines with J gene TRBJ2-5; 8 bases line up with TRBD1. The CDR3 consists of 16 residues. V lost 6 bases, J lost 5 bases, and 14 bases stayed unmatched. From germline, CDR1 is LNHDA and CDR2 SQIVND (reference sequence). CDR3 loop: CASSPGQGWVGETQYF. The sequenced CDR3 bases are TGTGCCAGTAGCCCCGGACAGGGCTGGGTGGGGGAGACC.

Of note for this clone: The read finishes 3 residues shy of the CDR3 end, and the germline J gene is used to complete it. The gene calls are TRBV7-2 and TRBJ1-2; no clear D gene. The CDR3 is made up of 13 amino acids. Germline assignment: CDR1 SGHTA and CDR2 FQGNSA. CDR3 DNA (partial): TGTGCCAGCAGCTTAGCAGGGTCAGATACC. As protein: CASSLAGSDT. The complete CDR3 sequence is CASSLAGSDTYTF.

As for this clone: The sequenced fragment ends 3 residues before the CDR3 boundary, so the rest is inferred from the germline J gene. This rearrangement joins TRBV19 to TRBJ2-3; D is perhaps TRBD2 (6 bases). The CDR3 extends over 14 amino acids. The germline CDR1 and CDR2 sequences are LNHDA and SQIVND (reference sequence). Partial CDR3 DNA: TGTGCCAGCCGGGACTCCGACCCTCCCGAGACG. It specifies CASRDSDPPET. The full CDR3 sequence reads CASRDSDPPETQYF.

Concerning this clone itself: The read gets to within 3 residues of the CDR3 end, and the germline J gene fills in the rest. The chain recombines TRBV7-6 with TRBJ2-3; 9 bases are a match to TRBD2. The V gene end was trimmed by 5 bases and the J gene end by 2 bases; junction bases not matched to a gene: 8. CDR1 SGHVS and CDR2 FNYEAQ come from the germline V gene. CDR3 size: 16 residues. Here the CDR3 reads CASSNVAGEYTDTQYF. The sequenced part of the CDR3 DNA is TGTGCCAGCAGCAACGTAGCGGGAGAATACACAGATACG.

The CDR3 loop reads CASSLDWGEFGGQYF. The part of the CDR3 DNA that was read is TGTGCCAGCAGCTTGGATTGGGGGGAATTCGGAGGT. The V and J genes are TRBV5-5 and TRBJ2-4, with D tentatively TRBD2 (6 bases). The CDR3 extends 3 residues past the end of the read, so its final part is completed from the germline J gene. The V gene's germline CDR1 is SGHKS and CDR2 YYEKEE (reference sequence). There are 15 residues in the CDR3.

Here the CDR3 reads CASRRDSYNSPLFF. The DNA read from the CDR3 is TGTGCCAGCAGGAGGGACAGTTATAATTCACCG. The chain carries TRBV7-3 and TRBJ2-2, with 7 positions matching TRBD1. The read is 3 residues too short to cover the CDR3 end, so that end is filled in from the germline J gene. CDR1 is SGHTA and CDR2 is FQGTGA in the germline V gene. The CDR3 covers 14 residues.

Note on this clone: A junction end diverges from the germline sequence, so it may reflect a read error. The read gets to within 3 residues of the CDR3 end, and the germline J gene fills in the rest. The V gene is TRBV7-7, the J gene TRBJ2-1; 11 bases match TRBD1. This CDR3 contains 15 residues. Germline V CDR1 and CDR2: SSHAT, FNYEAQ (reference sequence). This chain's CDR3 is CASSQGQGAYNEQFF. The DNA read from the CDR3 is TGTGCTAGCAGCCAGGGACAGGGGGCCTACAATGAG.

A remark on this clone: The CDR3 goes on 3 residues after the read ends, and that part is filled in from the germline J gene. The chain employs TRBV20-1 and TRBJ2-5; a possible D gene is TRBD1 (5 bases). The CDR3 is made up of 12 amino acids. The germline V gene has CDR1 DFQATT and CDR2 SNEGSKA (reference sequence). V was clipped by 3 bases and J by 2 bases, with 7 bases between them. The sequenced CDR3 bases are TGCAGTGCTAGGGGGCTACAAGAGACC. Translation gives CSARGLQET. The CDR3 as a whole reads CSARGLQETQYF.

For this clone: Germline is not matched at one junction end, which may reflect a read error. The read stops 3 residues short of the end of the CDR3; the missing end is completed from the germline J gene. The chain links TRBV30 to TRBJ1-2, with a possible D match to TRBD1 (5 bases). Looked up from germline, CDR1 is GTSNPN and CDR2 is SVGIG (reference sequence). The CDR3 length is 13 residues. CDR3 DNA (partial): TGTGCCCGGAGTAGACAGACCAACTATGGC. It translates to CARSRQTNYG. The whole CDR3 region reads CARSRQTNYGYTF.

Of note for this clone: The read stops 3 residues short of the end of the CDR3; the missing end is completed from the germline J gene. V usage is TRBV6-2 or TRBV6-3 and J usage is TRBJ2-5, with 8 bases fitting TRBD2. Per germline, CDR1 MNHEY and CDR2 SVGEGT. Unmatched junction bases numbered 6, after V lost 5 bases and J lost 1 base. The CDR3 is 15 amino acids. The covered CDR3 bases are TGTGCCAGCAGTCCGTGGACTAGCCCCCAAGAGACC. Encoded protein: CASSPWTSPQET. The complete CDR3 sequence is CASSPWTSPQETQYF.

Regarding this clone: The read terminates 3 residues before the CDR3 end, so the remaining end is supplied by the germline J gene. The chain employs TRBV11-3 and TRBJ1-1; D uncertain. Germline V gene lookup returns CDR1 SGHNT and CDR2 YENEEA. The V gene lost 2 bases and the J gene lost 5 bases, with 9 bases spanning the gap. CDR3 length equals 13 residues. The sequenced part of the CDR3 DNA is TGTGCCAGCAGCTTATATGGAGCGACTGAA. Protein product: CASSLYGATE. The CDR3 in its entirety is CASSLYGATEAFF.

For this clone: The read halts 3 residues ahead of the CDR3 end, with the missing end drawn from the germline J gene. The chain couples TRBV5-5 to TRBJ1-2, with D hard to call. With 3 bases removed from V and 6 bases from J, the gap between germline ends came to 12 bases. Germline V lookup: CDR1 SGHKS, CDR2 YYEKEE (reference sequence). The CDR3 spans 13 residues. The CDR3 here is CASSSVPRDGYTF. The covered CDR3 bases are TGTGCCAGCAGCTCAGTACCGAGGGATGGC.

Concerning this clone: The read terminates 3 residues before the CDR3 end, so the remaining end is supplied by the germline J gene. The chain uses TRBV5-1 and TRBJ2-3; TRBD2 aligns across 9 bases. From germline, CDR1 is SGHRS and CDR2 YFSETQ. This CDR3 is 16 amino acids long. CDR3 DNA, as far as it was read: TGCGCCAGCAGCTTGGGGGCGAGCGGGGGGCCAGGGACG. Its translation: CASSLGASGGPGT. The entire CDR3 reads CASSLGASGGPGTQYF. Supplemented by reference TRBV5-1 and TRBJ2-3, the full variable domain reads KAGVTQTPRYLIKTRGQQVTLSCSPISGHRSVSWYQQTPGQGLQFLFEYFSETQRNKGNFPGRFSGRQFSNSRSEMNVSTLELGDSALYLCASSLGASGGPGTQYFGPGTRLTVL.

As regards this clone: The read gets to within 3 residues of the CDR3 end, and the germline J gene fills in the rest. The rearrangement uses TRBV7-9 and TRBJ1-1; unclear D gene. The CDR3 is 14 amino acids. In germline, CDR1 is SEHNR, CDR2 FQNEAQ (reference sequence). The chain's CDR3 is CASSLGLRQGEAFF. The CDR3 bases that were read are TGTGCCAGCAGCTTAGGATTGAGGCAAGGGGAA.

The CDR3 region is CASSMAPQTYEQYF. The CDR3 bases that were read are TGTGCCAGTAGTATGGCTCCTCAGACATACGAG. The chain recombines TRBV19 with TRBJ2-7; no clear D gene. The CDR3 is cut off 3 residues early in the read; its end comes from the germline J gene. The germline V gene has CDR1 LNHDA and CDR2 SQIVND (reference sequence). Between the trimmed V and J ends, which lost 3 bases and 4 bases, there was a span of 13 bases. The CDR3 extends over 14 amino acids. Together with reference TRBV19 and TRBJ2-7, the CDR3 gives the full variable domain: DGGITQSPKYLFRKEGQNVTLSCEQNLNHDAMYWYRQDPGQGLRLIYYSQIVNDFQKGDIAEGYSVSREKKESFPLTVTSAQKNPTAFYLCASSMAPQTYEQYFGPGTRLTVT.

To note about this clone: The CDR3 end lies 3 residues beyond the end of the read and is filled in from the germline J gene. This rearrangement joins TRBV5-4 to TRBJ2-2; 7 bases line up with TRBD1. The CDR3 runs to 14 residues. Unmatched junction bases numbered 8, after V lost 4 bases and J lost 8 bases. Germline lookup yields CDR1 SGHNT and CDR2 YYREEE (reference sequence). The sequenced CDR3 bases are TGTGCCAGCAGCGGGGACAGCCTTTCTGGGGAG. Amino acid sequence: CASSGDSLSGE. The full CDR3 protein is CASSGDSLSGELFF.

For this clone: Read sequence stops 3 residues before the CDR3 end, and the germline J gene provides the missing end. The chain carries TRBV6-1 and TRBJ2-5; D perhaps matches TRBD1 (8 bases). The V and J ends lost 2 bases and 5 bases respectively, with 12 bases between them. Germline CDR1 is MNHNS and CDR2 is SASEGT. The CDR3 contains 14 residues. CDR3 bases read: TGTGCCAGCAGTGAAAACAGGGGGGGGGAGACC. It encodes CASSENRGGET. The full CDR3 protein is CASSENRGGETQYF.

Points on this clone: The read terminates 3 residues ahead of where the CDR3 ends, so the germline J gene completes it. This chain uses TRBV20-1 with TRBJ1-2, with D perhaps matching TRBD1 (5 bases). This CDR3 has 13 residues. In germline, CDR1 is DFQATT, CDR2 SNEGSKA (reference sequence). CDR3 in amino acids: CSARSTVSYGYTF. CDR3 DNA (partial): TGCAGTGCTAGATCGACAGTCTCTTACGGC.

Points on this clone: Sequencing ends 3 residues short of the CDR3 end; the germline J gene provides the rest. The V and J genes are TRBV7-6 and TRBJ2-2, with 9 bases fitting TRBD2. Germline CDR1 SGHVS, CDR2 FNYEAQ. The V and J ends lost 5 bases and 6 bases, in that order; junction bases with no gene match: 7. The CDR3 has 15 amino acids. The DNA read from the CDR3 is TGTGCCAGCAGCCAGCGGGGGGCAGGTTCCGGGGAG. Amino acids: CASSQRGAGSGE. The entire CDR3 sequence reads CASSQRGAGSGELFF.

A word on this clone: The CDR3 end lies 3 residues beyond the end of the read and is filled in from the germline J gene. The rearrangement uses TRBV7-9 and TRBJ1-2, with 8 bases that match TRBD1. The CDR3 sequence is 14 residues long. CDR1 SEHNR and CDR2 FQNEAQ come from the germline V gene (reference sequence). Partial CDR3 DNA: TGTGCCAGCATCCCCCGGGACAGGCCCTACGAC. It is translated as CASIPRDRPYD. In full, the CDR3 reads CASIPRDRPYDYTF.

About this clone: The read terminates 3 residues before the CDR3 end, so the remaining end is supplied by the germline J gene. This chain connects TRBV2 to TRBJ1-5; 8 bases map to TRBD1. Germline trimming cut 6 bases from V and 3 bases from J; bases unmatched to any gene: 7. Germline CDR1 reads SNHLY; CDR2 reads FYNNEI. This CDR3 is 15 amino acids long. CDR3 residues: CASRDQGADNQPQHF. CDR3 DNA, as far as it was read: TGTGCCAGCAGGGACCAGGGGGCGGACAATCAGCCC.